The rows below give T cell receptor beta chains drawn from one sample of a study of blood T cell repertoires in COVID-19. Measured with immunoSEQ multiplex PCR; TCRdb has only the in-frame clones, and not every one. The sample records about 160,000 clones, about nine tenths being singletons. Material for sequencing was PBMCs or T cells enriched from blood (not recorded which). Receptors originate from a woman between 35 and 50 years old who had been exposed to COVID-19. Each CDR3 is given without its conserved first and last residue. Each record gives: J gene, V gene, CDR3 length, CDR3 protein.

TRBJ2-1 | TRBV5-5 | 10 | ASSSPDKEQF
TRBJ1-1 | TRBV2 | 11 | ASSPYKGAEAF
TRBJ1-2 | TRBV6-5 | 11 | ASGPVTIYGYT
TRBJ2-1 | TRBV6-5 | 12 | ASSLAGDYNEQF
TRBJ1-1 | TRBV7-9 | 12 | ASSLEGTRTEAF
TRBJ1-2 | TRBV2 | 9 | ASPRLHGYT
TRBJ1-2 | TRBV15 | 15 | ATSGRGQGDSHYGYT
TRBJ1-2 | TRBV28 | 11 | ASSPTTGGSYT
TRBJ1-1 | TRBV2 | 10 | ASSHGNTEAF
TRBJ1-5 | TRBV28 | 11 | ASTRNSNQPQH
TRBJ1-3 | TRBV4-3 | 13 | ASRDRAFSGNTIY
TRBJ2-5 | TRBV5-6 | 13 | ASSLGGRTGETQY
TRBJ1-1 | TRBV10-3 | 11 | AISVESHTEAF
TRBJ1-1 | TRBV7-9 | 16 | ASSPTPFATGENTEAF
TRBJ2-7 | TRBV10-3 | 12 | AISESGLGNEQY
TRBJ2-5 | TRBV2 | 14 | ASIPSGGGSQETQY
TRBJ2-3 | TRBV6-5 | 9 | ASSQVDTQY
TRBJ1-4 | TRBV12-3/TRBV12-4 | 11 | ASSLPGGGKLF
TRBJ1-1 | TRBV29-1 | 9 | SGTGGSEAF
TRBJ2-7 | TRBV27 | 12 | ASSLGQGFYEQY
TRBJ1-5 | TRBV2 | 11 | ASNGRENQPQH
TRBJ2-2 | TRBV25-1 | 15 | ASSDPPGQGTTGELF
TRBJ1-6 | TRBV15 | 11 | AHSSSYNSPLH
TRBJ2-3 | TRBV9 | 13 | ASSLRLAGEDTQY
TRBJ2-3 | TRBV5-1 | 13 | ASSDPQGLGDTQY
TRBJ2-1 | TRBV5-1 | 14 | ASSPGTSGGNYEQF
TRBJ1-2 | TRBV28 | 12 | ASSPHGGVEGYT
TRBJ1-3 | TRBV5-1 | 15 | ASSSGDSSFSGNTIY
TRBJ2-7 | TRBV29-1 | 11 | AFSGAPSYEQY
TRBJ1-5 | TRBV6-5 | 12 | ASRSGQSGQPQH
TRBJ2-5 | TRBV4-3 | 11 | ASSQVVGETQY
TRBJ1-6 | TRBV7-2 | 12 | ASAGISYNSPLH
TRBJ2-7 | TRBV10-1 | 13 | ASNNTGTPFLEQY
TRBJ2-4 | TRBV27 | 13 | ASSLSQGGGNIQY
TRBJ1-4 | TRBV27 | 12 | ASSLEGAGEKLF
TRBJ1-6 | TRBV18 | 13 | ASSRGGTYNSPLH
TRBJ1-2 | TRBV7-2 | 13 | ASSLGGHPAYGYT